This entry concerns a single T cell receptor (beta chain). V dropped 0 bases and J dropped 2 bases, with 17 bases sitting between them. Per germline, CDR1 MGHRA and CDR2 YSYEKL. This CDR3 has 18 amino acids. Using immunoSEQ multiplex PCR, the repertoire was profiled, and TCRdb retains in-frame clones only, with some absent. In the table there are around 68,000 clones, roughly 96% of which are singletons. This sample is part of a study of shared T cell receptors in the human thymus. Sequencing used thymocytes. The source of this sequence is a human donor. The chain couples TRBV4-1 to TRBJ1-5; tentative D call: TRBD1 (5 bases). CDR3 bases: TGCGCCAGCAGCCAAGATCAAGGGGAGTACAGGCGCAATCAGCCCCAGCATTTT. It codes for CASSQDQGEYRRNQPQHF.